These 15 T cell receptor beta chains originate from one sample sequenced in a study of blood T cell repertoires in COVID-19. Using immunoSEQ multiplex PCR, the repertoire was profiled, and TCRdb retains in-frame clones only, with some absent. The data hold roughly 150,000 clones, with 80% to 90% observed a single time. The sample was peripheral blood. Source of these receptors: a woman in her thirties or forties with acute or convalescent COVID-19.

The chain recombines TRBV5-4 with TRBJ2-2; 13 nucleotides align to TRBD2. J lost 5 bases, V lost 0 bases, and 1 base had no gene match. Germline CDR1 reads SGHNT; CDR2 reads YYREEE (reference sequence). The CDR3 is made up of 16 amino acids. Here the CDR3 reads CASSLGTSGGTGELFF. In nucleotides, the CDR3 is TGTGCCAGCAGCTTGGGGACTAGCGGGGGAACCGGGGAGCTGTTTTTT.

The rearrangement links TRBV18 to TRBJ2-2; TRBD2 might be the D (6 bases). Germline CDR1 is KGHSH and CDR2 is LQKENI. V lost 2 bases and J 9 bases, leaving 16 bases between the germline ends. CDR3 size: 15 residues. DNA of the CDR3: TGTGCCAGCTCACCAGAAGGGGCGGGATCCCGGGAGCTGTTTTTT. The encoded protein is CASSPEGAGSRELFF.

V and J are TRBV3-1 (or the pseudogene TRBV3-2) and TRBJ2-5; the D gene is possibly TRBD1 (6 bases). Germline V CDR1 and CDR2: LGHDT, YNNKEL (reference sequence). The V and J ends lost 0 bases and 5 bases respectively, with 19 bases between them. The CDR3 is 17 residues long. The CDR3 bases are TGTGCCAGCAGCCAAGATAAAAATAAGCGGCAGGGGGAGACCCAGTACTTC. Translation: CASSQDKNKRQGETQYF.

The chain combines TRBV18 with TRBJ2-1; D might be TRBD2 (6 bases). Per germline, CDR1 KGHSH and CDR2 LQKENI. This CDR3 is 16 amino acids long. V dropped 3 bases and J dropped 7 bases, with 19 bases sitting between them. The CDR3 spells CASSPSQGVGGNEQFF. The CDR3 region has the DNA TGTGCCAGCTCACCCTCCCAGGGTGTGGGGGGAAATGAGCAGTTCTTC.

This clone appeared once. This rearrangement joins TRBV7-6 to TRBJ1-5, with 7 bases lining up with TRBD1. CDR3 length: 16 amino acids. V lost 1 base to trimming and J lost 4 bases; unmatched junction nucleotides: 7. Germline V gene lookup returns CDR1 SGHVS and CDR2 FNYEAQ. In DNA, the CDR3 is TGTGCCAGCAGCTTAGGCCCGGACAGGAGGAATCAGCCCCAGCATTTT. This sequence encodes CASSLGPDRRNQPQHF.

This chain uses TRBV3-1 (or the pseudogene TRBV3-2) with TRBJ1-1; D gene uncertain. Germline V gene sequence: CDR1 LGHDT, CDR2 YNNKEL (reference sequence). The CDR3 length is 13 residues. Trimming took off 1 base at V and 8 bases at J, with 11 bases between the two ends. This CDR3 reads CASSQGAQTEAFF. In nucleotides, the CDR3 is TGTGCCAGCAGCCAAGGGGCCCAGACAGAAGCTTTCTTT.

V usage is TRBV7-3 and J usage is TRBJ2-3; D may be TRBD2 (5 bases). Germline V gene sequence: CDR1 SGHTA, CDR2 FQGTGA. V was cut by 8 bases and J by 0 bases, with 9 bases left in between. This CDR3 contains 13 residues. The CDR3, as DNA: TGTGCCAGCTCCGACTACAGCACAGATACGCAGTATTTT. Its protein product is CASSDYSTDTQYF. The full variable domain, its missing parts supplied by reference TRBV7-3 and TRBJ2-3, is GAGVSQTPSNKVTEKGKYVELRCDPISGHTALYWYRQSLGQGPEFLIYFQGTGAADDSGLPNDRFFAVRPEGSVSTLKIQRTERGDSAVYLCASSDYSTDTQYFGPGTRLTVL.

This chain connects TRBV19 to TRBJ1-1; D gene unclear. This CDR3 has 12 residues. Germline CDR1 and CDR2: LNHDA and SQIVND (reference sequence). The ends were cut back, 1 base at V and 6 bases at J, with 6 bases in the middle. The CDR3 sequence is CASSIAPAEAFF. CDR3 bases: TGTGCCAGTAGTATAGCCCCGGCTGAAGCTTTCTTT.

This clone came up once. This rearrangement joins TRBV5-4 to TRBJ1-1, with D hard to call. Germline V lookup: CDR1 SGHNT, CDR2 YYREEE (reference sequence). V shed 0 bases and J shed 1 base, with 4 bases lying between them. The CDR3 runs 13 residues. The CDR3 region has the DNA TGTGCCAGCAGCTTGGTCAAGAACACTGAAGCTTTCTTT. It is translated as CASSLVKNTEAFF.

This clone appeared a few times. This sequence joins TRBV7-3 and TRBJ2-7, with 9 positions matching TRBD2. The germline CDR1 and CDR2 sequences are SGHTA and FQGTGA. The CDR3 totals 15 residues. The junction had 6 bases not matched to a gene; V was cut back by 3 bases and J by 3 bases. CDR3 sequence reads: CASSLGLAGVYEQYF. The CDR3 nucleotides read TGTGCCAGCAGCTTGGGATTAGCGGGAGTCTACGAGCAGTACTTC.

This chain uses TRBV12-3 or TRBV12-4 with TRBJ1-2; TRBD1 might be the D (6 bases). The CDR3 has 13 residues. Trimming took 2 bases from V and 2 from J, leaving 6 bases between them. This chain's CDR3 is CASSLTGNYGYTF. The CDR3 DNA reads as TGTGCCAGCAGTTTAACAGGGAACTATGGCTACACCTTC.

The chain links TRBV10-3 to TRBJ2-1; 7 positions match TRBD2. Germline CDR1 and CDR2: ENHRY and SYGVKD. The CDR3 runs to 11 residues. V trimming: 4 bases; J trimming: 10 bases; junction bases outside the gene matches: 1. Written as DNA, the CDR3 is TGTGCCATCAGTGGCGGGGGAGAGCAGTTCTTC. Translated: CAISGGGEQFF.

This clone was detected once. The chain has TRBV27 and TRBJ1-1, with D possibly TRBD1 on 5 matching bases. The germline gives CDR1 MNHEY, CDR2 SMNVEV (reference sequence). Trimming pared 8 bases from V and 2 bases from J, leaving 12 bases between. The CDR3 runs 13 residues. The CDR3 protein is CASALTGNTEAFF. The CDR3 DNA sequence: TGTGCCAGCGCCCTCACAGGAAACACTGAAGCTTTCTTT.

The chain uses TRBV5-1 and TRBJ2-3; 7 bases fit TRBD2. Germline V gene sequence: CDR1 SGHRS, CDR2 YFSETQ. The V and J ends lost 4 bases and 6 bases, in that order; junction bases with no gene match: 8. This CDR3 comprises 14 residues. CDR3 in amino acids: CASSQRDPRDTQYF. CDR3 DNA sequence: TGCGCCAGCAGCCAGCGGGACCCGAGGGATACGCAGTATTTT. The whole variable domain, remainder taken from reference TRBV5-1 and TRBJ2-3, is KAGVTQTPRYLIKTRGQQVTLSCSPISGHRSVSWYQQTPGQGLQFLFEYFSETQRNKGNFPGRFSGRQFSNSRSEMNVSTLELGDSALYLCASSQRDPRDTQYFGPGTRLTVL.

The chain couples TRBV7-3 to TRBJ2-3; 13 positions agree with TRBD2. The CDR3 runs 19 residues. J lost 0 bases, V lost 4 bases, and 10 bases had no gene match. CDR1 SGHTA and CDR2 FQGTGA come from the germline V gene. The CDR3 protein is CASSSLTGTSGMSTDTQYF. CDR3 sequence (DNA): TGTGCCAGCAGCTCCTTAACCGGGACTAGCGGGATGAGCACAGATACGCAGTATTTT.